This T cell receptor (beta chain) was documented in a study of blood T cell repertoires in COVID-19. The CDR3 length is 15 residues. V was trimmed by 0 bases and J by 7 bases, leaving 13 bases between them. Germline CDR1 reads SGHDT; CDR2 reads YYEEEE. Repertoires were generated with immunoSEQ multiplex PCR, while TCRdb's copy carries only in-frame clones and drops some. The sample includes nearly 300,000 clones, about nine tenths of them seen just once. This clone was detected only once. This sequence was found in a woman under 40 who had recovered from COVID-19. Specimen: peripheral blood. This chain connects TRBV5-6 to TRBJ1-4; the D is unclear. The DNA for the CDR3 is TGTGCCAGCAGCTTGGGTGGATGGAGGATTGAAAAACTGTTTTTT. Translated, it gives CASSLGGWRIEKLFF.